This TCR beta chain stems from a study of T cell repertoires in cytomegalovirus infection. Study information: An indication of both CMV infection and matching HLA type came from public TCR beta signatures.

The CDR3 spans 13 residues. Germline lookup yields CDR1 SEHNR and CDR2 FQNEAQ (reference sequence). The J segment lost 11 bases and the V segment lost 4 bases, leaving 9 bases of the junction unmatched. TCRdb reanalysed the reads using MiXCR and keeps one entry per CDR3 protein. The sample has 560,000 or so distinct CDR3 sequences, 15% to 20% seen once. This clonotype was counted ten times or more. Its antigen is undetermined. Study-wide results and caveats: Within the response measured ex vivo, HLA-C-restricted CMV-specific TCR beta clonotypes were dominant.

Specimen: CD8+ T cells from PBMCs. The sequence came from a human donor in good health (CMV status not recorded). Some clones in this sample may be carry-over from other donors' samples. The chain links TRBV7-9 to TRBJ1-1, with 8 bases matching TRBD1. The CDR3 region has the DNA TGTGCCAGCAGCTCGTTGACAGGGGTCGAGGCTTTCTTT. Its protein is CASSSLTGVEAFF.